This passage covers 5 T cell receptor beta chains from one sample sequenced in a study of beta chain features in type 1 diabetes. All of the isolated RNA was reverse transcribed, so expressed TCRB transcripts were sequenced. Method: immunoSEQ multiplex PCR; TCRdb's copy keeps in-frame clones and lacks some. The sample lists hundreds of thousands of clones, 68% seen once, with 0.053% in the top ten. Input material: naive CD4+ T cells from blood. Receptors originate from a man aged 25-45 years in good health.

The chain uses TRBV4-2 and TRBJ2-7, with D perhaps assigned TRBD1 or TRBD2 (6 bases each). Germline V gene sequence: CDR1 LGHNA, CDR2 YNFKEQ. V lost 1 base, J lost 6 bases, and 16 bases lay in between. CDR3 length: 15 residues. The CDR3 DNA is TGTGCCAGCAGCCAAGGCGAGGGGGGAGCGGTCGAGCAGTACTTC. This codes for CASSQGEGGAVEQYF.

The genes are TRBV30 and TRBJ1-5; D perhaps matches TRBD1 (6 bases). The CDR3 is made up of 14 amino acids. Germline V gene sequence: CDR1 GTSNPN, CDR2 SVGIG (reference sequence). V shed 2 bases and J shed 5 bases, with 13 bases lying between them. CDR3 DNA: TGTGCCTGGAGTCCGGGGACATTCTATCAGCCCCAGCATTTT. Amino acids: CAWSPGTFYQPQHF. Based on the CDR3 plus reference TRBV30 and TRBJ1-5, the full variable domain is SQTIHQWPATLVQPVGSPLSLECTVEGTSNPNLYWYRQAAGRGLQLLFYSVGIGQISSEVPQNLSASRPQDRQFILSSKKLLLSDSGFYLCAWSPGTFYQPQHFGDGTRLSIL.

The gene calls are TRBV15 and TRBJ2-5; D call uncertain. Germline CDR1 LNHNV, CDR2 YYDKDF (reference sequence). The CDR3 runs to 17 residues. Trimming shortened V by 2 bases and J by 4 bases, and 20 bases separated the two germline ends. The CDR3 DNA is TGTGCCACCAGCAGACCCTCAGCCCCCGGTTGGGGAGAGACCCAGTACTTC. Residues: CATSRPSAPGWGETQYF.

This clone showed up just a few times. This sequence joins TRBV15 and TRBJ2-3, with D possibly matching TRBD1 (6 bases). The ends were cut back, 11 bases at V and 0 bases at J, with 9 bases in the middle. The length of the CDR3 is 12 residues. Per the germline V gene, CDR1 is LNHNV and CDR2 is YYDKDF (reference sequence). CDR3 bases: TGTGCCTTCGGACAGAGCACAGATACGCAGTATTTT. It yields the protein CAFGQSTDTQYF.

This sequence joins TRBV29-1 and TRBJ2-5; TRBD1 might be the D (6 bases). CDR1 is SQVTM and CDR2 is ANQGSEA in the germline V gene. The length of the CDR3 is 14 residues. Trimming removed 0 bases from V and 4 bases from J, with 12 bases in between. The CDR3 reads CSVEEARGGETQYF. The CDR3 DNA sequence: TGCAGCGTTGAAGAGGCCAGGGGTGGAGAGACCCAGTACTTC.